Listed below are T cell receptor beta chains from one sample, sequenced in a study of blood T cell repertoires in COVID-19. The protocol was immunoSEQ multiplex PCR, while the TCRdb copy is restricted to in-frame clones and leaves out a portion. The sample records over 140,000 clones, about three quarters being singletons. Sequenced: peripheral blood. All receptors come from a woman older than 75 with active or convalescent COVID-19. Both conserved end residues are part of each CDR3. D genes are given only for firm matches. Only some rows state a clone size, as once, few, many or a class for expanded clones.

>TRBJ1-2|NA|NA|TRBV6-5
TGTGCCAGCAGGATCACGGCAGGGAATGGCTACACCTTC
CASRITAGNGYTF
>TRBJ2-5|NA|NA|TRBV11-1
TGTGCCAGCAGCTCCGGAGTGGGGGCTGGGGAGACCCAGTACTTC
CASSSGVGAGETQYF
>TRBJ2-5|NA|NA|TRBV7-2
TGTGCCAGCAGCTTAGTTAGCGGAGAGACCCAGTACTTC
CASSLVSGETQYF
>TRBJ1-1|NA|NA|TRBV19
TGTGCCAGTAGTAGGAGCTTCTCCACTGAAGCTTTCTTT
CASSRSFSTEAFF
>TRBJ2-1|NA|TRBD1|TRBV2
TGTGCCAGCAGCCGGGACAGCCCTGGGGTGCAGTTCTTC
CASSRDSPGVQFF
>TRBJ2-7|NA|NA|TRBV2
TGTGCCAGCAGGGTAGACGGGAGTGCAAAGCAGTACTTC
CASRVDGSAKQYF
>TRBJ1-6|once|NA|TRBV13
TGTGCCAGCAGCTTGGACAGCAGCAATTCACCCCTCCACTTT
CASSLDSSNSPLHF
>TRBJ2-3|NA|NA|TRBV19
TGTGCCACCCTACTACGGGGAATTGGACCGGATACGCAGTATTTT
CATLLRGIGPDTQYF
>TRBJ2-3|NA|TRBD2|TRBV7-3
TGTGCCAGCAGGGGTCCCGGCGGGGGGTCCCGCTTCAGCACAGATACGCAGTATTTT
CASRGPGGGSRFSTDTQYF
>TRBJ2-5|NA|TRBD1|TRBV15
TGTGCCACCAGCAGACCCACTGACAGGGGGCGGGAGACCCAGTACTTC
CATSRPTDRGRETQYF
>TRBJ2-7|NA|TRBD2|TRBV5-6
TGTGCCAGCAGCTTGGTCTCGCGGGGGATTTCCTACGAGCAGTACTTC
CASSLVSRGISYEQYF
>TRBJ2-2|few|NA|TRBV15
TGTGCCACCAGCCGCCGCAGGGACACCGGGGAGCTGTTTTTT
CATSRRRDTGELFF
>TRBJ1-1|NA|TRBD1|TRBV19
TGTGCCAGTAGTAATTACCGGACAGGTGAAGCTTTCTTT
CASSNYRTGEAFF
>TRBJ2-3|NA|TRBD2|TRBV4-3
TGCGCCAGCAGCCACGAAAAAACTAGCGGGGGTAGCACAGATACGCAGTATTTT
CASSHEKTSGGSTDTQYF
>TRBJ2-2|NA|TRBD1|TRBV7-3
TGTGCCAGCAGCTTAAGAGACGTCCGGGACAGGGGGCGCCAAGTCGACACCGGGGAGCTGTTTTTT
CASSLRDVRDRGRQVDTGELFF
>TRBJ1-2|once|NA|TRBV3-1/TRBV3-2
TGTGCCAGCAGCCAAGTATTATTCTATGGCTACACCTTC
CASSQVLFYGYTF
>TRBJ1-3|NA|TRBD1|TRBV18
TGTGCCAGCTCACTGCAGGGGGCGGAAGGAAACACCATATATTTT
CASSLQGAEGNTIYF
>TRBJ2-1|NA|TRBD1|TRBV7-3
TGTGCCAGCAGCTTAAGGGACAGGTTTTTCAATGAGCAGTTCTTC
CASSLRDRFFNEQFF
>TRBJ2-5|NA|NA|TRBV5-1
TGCGCCAGCAGAATCGCTACAGGGAATCGGAAAGAGACCCAGTACTTC
CASRIATGNRKETQYF
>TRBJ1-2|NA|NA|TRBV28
TGTGCCAGCAGTTTGATTATCCCTCGAGGGAACACCGACTATGGCTACACCTTC
CASSLIIPRGNTDYGYTF
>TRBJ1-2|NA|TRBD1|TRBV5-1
TGCGCCAGCAGCCCAAGAGTAGACAGGGCGGATGGCTACACCTTC
CASSPRVDRADGYTF
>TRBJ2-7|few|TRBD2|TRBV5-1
TGCGCCAGCAGCTACAGAGCGGGGGCCCCTATCGAGCAGTACTTC
CASSYRAGAPIEQYF
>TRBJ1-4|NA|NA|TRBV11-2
TGTGCCAGCAGCTTAACAGGAAAGATTGAAAAACTGTTTTTT
CASSLTGKIEKLFF
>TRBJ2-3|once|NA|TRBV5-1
TGCGCCAGCAGCCTGGCTACGGTCGAACCAGATACGCAGTATTTT
CASSLATVEPDTQYF
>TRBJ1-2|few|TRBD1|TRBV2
TGTGCCAGCAGTAGGGGACAGCAGGAGGGCTACACCTTC
CASSRGQQEGYTF
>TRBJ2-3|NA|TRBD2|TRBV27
TGTGCCAGCAGCTTAGCGGGGGGCGGCACAGATACGCAGTATTTT
CASSLAGGGTDTQYF
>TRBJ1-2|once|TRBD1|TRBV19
TGTGCCAGTGTACGGGACAGAGCTAACTATGGCTACACCTTC
CASVRDRANYGYTF
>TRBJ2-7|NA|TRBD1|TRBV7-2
TGTGCCAGCAGCACCGGGACAGGGGTTGTCGAGCAGTACTTC
CASSTGTGVVEQYF
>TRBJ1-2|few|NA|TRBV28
TGTGCCAGCAGCCCCTTATCTGTTAGTGGCTACACCTTC
CASSPLSVSGYTF
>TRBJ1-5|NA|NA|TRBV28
TGTGCCAGCAGGTTTCTGTCAGGGGCTGGTCAGCCCCAGCATTTT
CASRFLSGAGQPQHF
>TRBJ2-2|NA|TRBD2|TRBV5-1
TGCGCCAGCAGCTTGGGAGCGGGGGGATCCACCGGGGAGCTGTTTTTT
CASSLGAGGSTGELFF
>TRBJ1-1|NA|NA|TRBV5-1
TGCGCCAGCAGCTTGTGGAACAGTCCGAACACTGAAGCTTTCTTT
CASSLWNSPNTEAFF
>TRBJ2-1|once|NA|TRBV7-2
TGTGCCAGCAGCTTATCAGGGGCTTTGGCTGAGCAGTTCTTC
CASSLSGALAEQFF
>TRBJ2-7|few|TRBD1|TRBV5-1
TGCGCCAGCAGCTGGTCCGGGACAGGGGTCTACGAGCAGTACTTC
CASSWSGTGVYEQYF
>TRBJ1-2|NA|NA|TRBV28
TGTGCCAGCAGCCCCCCAGGGTCCAACTATGGCTACACCTTC
CASSPPGSNYGYTF